This TCR beta chain originates from a study of blood T cell repertoires in COVID-19 (dated by TCRdb to the early 2020s). In the study overall: Collaborator samples came from the United States, Italy and Spain and covered acute and convalescent phases of COVID-19. The material from the prospective study consisted of cDNA or gDNA derived from T cells, B-cell-depleted T cells, or PBMCs. The dataset comprised deeply sampled blood TCRbeta repertoires from subjects exposed to, actively infected with, or recovered from COVID-19. The repertoires were released in a freely available public database meant as a resource for research on the immune response to SARS-CoV-2. The samples were drawn from the first 160 participants of the ongoing ImmuneRACE study and from roughly 1,300 subjects provided by 6 global collaborators. The sample metadata nearly always contained a de-identified subject ID, COVID-19 status, age in years and sex. Where available, HLA class I and class II types were taken from metadata supplied by the sample provider and were not determined by assay-based typing. General study outcomes and caveats: The quantity of clinical and demographic metadata differed by source and by participant and was supplied without curation.

Regarding this clone: The target of this receptor is not known. There are no base qualities to consult, and no much larger clone falls within one base.

The immunoSEQ Assay, a bias-controlled multiplex PCR, was used to amplify TCRbeta CDR3 regions from genomic DNA. Per the authors' processing: Within the assay, amplification of reference gene primers was used to estimate how many nucleated cells each sample contained. To quantify the absolute abundance of each unique TCRbeta CDR3 rearrangement, sequence reads were collapsed and filtered. Productive Simpson clonality was computed per sample as the square root of Simpson's diversity index over productive rearrangements. TCRdb obtained this table from immuneACCESS and retained in-frame rearrangements with V and J assigned. These tables miss some clones; where compared with another copy, unresolved V genes account for less than half of the shortfall, and the remainder is unexplained. The V and J calls and clone size are taken from that table; D and trimming were inferred from the DNA. In all, the sample holds some 21,000 clones, and over 60% of those were seen once. The top ten clones comprise over 10% of the sample.

The junction carries 11 bases between V and J, which are trimmed by 3 bases and 0 bases respectively. The CDR3 goes from the cysteine to the phenylalanine over 14 residues. Left in the record is the CDR3 DNA by itself, 42 bases read in frame from the first base. CDR1 and CDR2, looked up from the germline V gene (reference sequence), are DFQATT and SNEGSKA. Collaborating institutions collected whole blood in K2EDTA tubes following their own protocols. For TCRbeta analysis, collaborators shipped samples as frozen whole blood, isolated PBMCs, or DNA extracted from either of those sample types. This receptor chain uses TRBV20-1 and TRBJ2-5, and perhaps TRBD2 as D gene, on 5 matching bases. The sequence was obtained from a man aged 55 to 69 with active COVID-19. The sequenced material came from peripheral blood. The CDR3 in this case is CSASDSAYQETQYF. The nucleotides read TGCAGTGCTAGTGATAGCGCCTACCAAGAGACCCAGTACTTC.